Listed below are T cell receptor beta chains from one sample, sequenced in a study of naive and memory T cell subsets. TCRdb reanalysed the UMI-ligation and nested PCR reads using MiXCR and keeps one entry per CDR3 protein. This table holds about 30,000 distinct CDR3 sequences, approximately 6.7% found once. The source material was skin, sampled from a tuberculin skin test site. The origin of the receptors is an adult in good health. CDR3s leave out the opening cysteine and the closing phenylalanine or tryptophan. The order of the fields is J gene, V gene, CDR3 protein.

>TRBJ2-3|TRBV27
ASSTLTDTQY
>TRBJ2-5|TRBV20-1
SARVGSQPETQY
>TRBJ2-5|TRBV27
ASSLLAETQY
>TRBJ2-5|TRBV29-1
SVEDRGGGADQETQY
>TRBJ2-7|TRBV27
ASSRLTGGAAEQY
>TRBJ1-5|TRBV6-2/TRBV6-3
ASRTGNQPQH
>TRBJ2-5|TRBV5-6
ASSLESGQETQY
>TRBJ2-2|TRBV29-1
SVGLAGHSTGELF
>TRBJ2-3|TRBV4-2
ASSPLGGISTDTQY
>TRBJ2-5|TRBV20-1
SARGLGTGVETQY
>TRBJ1-2|TRBV6-5
ASSYHQGRGDT
>TRBJ2-2|TRBV14
ASSPLGAVNTGELF
>TRBJ2-3|TRBV4-2
ASSHPSGGMDTDTQY
>TRBJ2-2|TRBV12-3/TRBV12-4
ACRGGTGETGELF
>TRBJ2-1|TRBV20-1
SATIGAGGTYNEQF
>TRBJ2-7|TRBV7-8
ASSSVFRGPDVYEQY
>TRBJ1-5|TRBV5-1
ASSQTGDDNQPQH
>TRBJ1-2|TRBV6-5
ASSYSGGIYGYT
>TRBJ2-5|TRBV7-9
ASSSRDRGKTQY
>TRBJ1-1|TRBV7-3
ASSPQGAAEAF
>TRBJ2-1|TRBV12-3/TRBV12-4
ASKELAGGDNEQF
>TRBJ2-1|TRBV3-1
ASSQSVGNNEQF
>TRBJ2-3|TRBV7-2
ASSLELTSFTPDTQY
>TRBJ2-7|TRBV29-1
SVRGSAPAYEQY
>TRBJ2-3|TRBV19
ASKSGGGTDTQY
>TRBJ2-3|TRBV7-7
ASSADRENTQY
>TRBJ1-2|TRBV11-2
ASSFGELMNYGYT
>TRBJ2-5|TRBV7-9
ASSIAGGPETQY
>TRBJ2-2|TRBV9
ASSESPRRANTGELF
>TRBJ2-3|TRBV11-2
ASSFSGGGTDTQY
>TRBJ1-5|TRBV20-1
SATLGQDHQPQH
>TRBJ1-2|TRBV12-3/TRBV12-4
ASSTQGSRGGYT
>TRBJ2-2|TRBV2
ASSAEGLRTGELF
>TRBJ2-2|TRBV7-7
ASSKTTSGGPYTGELF
>TRBJ2-6|TRBV5-1
ASSPKGTGPTSVLT
>TRBJ2-1|TRBV7-2
ASRTYGGAYNEQF
>TRBJ2-7|TRBV5-5
ASSPVGGGYEQY
>TRBJ2-2|TRBV4-2
ASSSWGGANGELF
>TRBJ1-5|TRBV7-9
ASSLRGADNQPQH
>TRBJ2-1|TRBV4-1
ASSHGGGLYNEQF
>TRBJ2-1|TRBV20-1
SASAGTRGLNEQF
>TRBJ2-2|TRBV18
ASSPGSVNTGELF
>TRBJ1-2|TRBV3-1
ASSQQGTGYGYT
>TRBJ1-3|TRBV6-5
ASSFLGSGNTIY
>TRBJ1-2|TRBV15
ATSRAWAGSTNYGYT
>TRBJ2-5|TRBV29-1
SVEGQGVGETQY
>TRBJ1-1|TRBV3-1
ASSPARGWSEAF
>TRBJ2-7|TRBV29-1
SVEDRYGAEQY